Below are 14 T cell receptor beta chains sequenced from a single sample in a study of shared clonotypes between healthy human individuals. TCRdb keeps only in-frame clones here, not all; method: immunoSEQ multiplex PCR. The data contain some 2.1 million clones, 85% to 95% of them singletons. Sequencing was done on a sample of naive CD4+ T cells sorted from blood. Documented subset: CD45RA+ positively selected. These receptor sequences come from a man younger than 35 in good health.

This chain uses TRBV18 with TRBJ2-7; tentatively, D is TRBD1 (6 bases). Germline CDR1 KGHSH, CDR2 LQKENI. The CDR3 is 15 residues long. The V gene lost 5 bases and the J gene lost 2 bases, with 16 bases spanning the gap. The CDR3 region has the DNA TGTGCCAGCTCATCAGAAAGGACAGAGACCTACGAGCAGTACTTC. It codes for CASSSERTETYEQYF.

The chain links TRBV5-1 to TRBJ1-3; a possible D gene is TRBD1 (6 bases). The CDR3 runs 14 residues. V lost 0 bases and J lost 6, with 10 bases in between. CDR1 and CDR2 (germline): SGHRS, YFSETQ. The CDR3 DNA is TGCGCCAGCAGCTTGGTCGGGGGGCTAAACACCATATATTTT. Protein product: CASSLVGGLNTIYF.

This chain links TRBV6-5 with TRBJ2-7; D not resolved. Germline CDR1 and CDR2: MNHEY and SVGAGI. Trimming left V 4 bases short and J 9 bases short, with 22 bases between. The CDR3 has 15 amino acids. CDR3 in amino acids: CASSSGENPLERQYF. The CDR3 region has the DNA TGTGCCAGCAGTTCTGGGGAAAACCCCCTCGAGCGGCAGTACTTC.

The rearrangement uses TRBV7-9 and TRBJ1-2, with D perhaps TRBD1 (5 bases). The CDR3 covers 16 residues. From germline, CDR1 is SEHNR and CDR2 FQNEAQ (reference sequence). Trimming left V 3 bases short and J 8 bases short, with 22 bases between. The chain's CDR3 is CASSFAAWRQGGGYTF. The CDR3 DNA follows: TGTGCCAGCAGCTTTGCGGCTTGGCGTCAGGGCGGAGGCTACACCTTC.

This chain uses TRBV5-4 with TRBJ2-5; D is possibly TRBD1 (6 bases). CDR3 length: 13 amino acids. Germline CDR1 reads SGHNT; CDR2 reads YYREEE (reference sequence). The germline V and J ends were trimmed by 6 bases and 1 base, with 10 bases remaining between them. The CDR3 reads CASNGQTQETQYF. The CDR3 DNA is TGTGCCAGCAACGGACAGACCCAAGAGACCCAGTACTTC.

The chain joins TRBV5-1 to TRBJ2-7; D may be TRBD1 (7 bases). Germline lookup yields CDR1 SGHRS and CDR2 YFSETQ. The germline V and J ends were trimmed by 5 bases and 4 bases, with 13 bases remaining between them. CDR3 length: 13 amino acids. The CDR3 reads CASRREQGYEQYF. Written as DNA, the CDR3 is TGCGCCAGCAGGCGGGAACAGGGGTACGAGCAGTACTTC.

About this clone: Relative to the germline gene, one junction end is altered; a read error may explain this. The J gene is TRBJ2-1, the V gene TRBV7-7, with 7 positions matching TRBD2. Germline lookup yields CDR1 SSHAT and CDR2 FNYEAQ (reference sequence). The CDR3 runs to 15 residues. The CDR3 protein is CASSLGGSNSNEQFF. For the CDR3, the DNA is TGTGCTAGCAGCTTAGGCGGGAGCAATTCCAATGAGCAGTTCTTC.

This chain links TRBV6-6 with TRBJ1-6; tentative D call: TRBD1 (5 bases). Trimming removed 6 bases at V and 13 bases at J, with 13 bases between. CDR3 size: 12 residues. CDR1 and CDR2 (germline): MNHNY, SVGAGI (reference sequence). CDR3 residues: CASSREGRPLHF. The CDR3 DNA follows: TGTGCCAGCAGCCGGGAGGGACGGCCCCTCCACTTT.

V usage is TRBV6-6 and J usage is TRBJ2-3; weak D call: TRBD2 (5 bases). This CDR3 is built from 15 residues. In germline, CDR1 is MNHNY, CDR2 SVGAGI (reference sequence). The germline V and J ends were trimmed by 6 bases and 5 bases, with 18 bases remaining between them. Here the CDR3 reads CASSANSGEGDTQYF. CDR3 in DNA: TGTGCCAGCAGCGCGAATTCCGGGGAAGGAGATACGCAGTATTTT.

The chain carries TRBV6-6 and TRBJ1-5, with D hard to call. V was shortened by 6 bases and J by 4 bases, with 4 bases between the two germline ends. CDR3 length equals 11 residues. Germline V lookup: CDR1 MNHNY, CDR2 SVGAGI (reference sequence). The CDR3 sequence is CASRDNQPQHF. The CDR3 bases are TGTGCCAGCAGGGATAATCAGCCCCAGCATTTT.

As for this clone: A single base separates this from a much larger clone, so it may be a read error. This specimen includes other DNA sequences encoding the same CDR3. The gene calls are TRBV7-9 and TRBJ1-5; D is unclear. CDR1 and CDR2 (germline): SEHNR, FQNEAQ (reference sequence). This CDR3 region has 13 residues. The V end lost 3 bases, the J end lost 0 bases, and 3 bases lay between the germline ends. CDR3 loop: CASSFDSNQPQHF. CDR3 in DNA: TGTGCCAGCAGCTTCGATAGCAATCAGCCCCAGCATTTT.

This clone came up once. V gene TRBV5-1 combines with J gene TRBJ2-7, with a possible D match to TRBD1 (6 bases). Germline V lookup: CDR1 SGHRS, CDR2 YFSETQ. Trimming took off 4 bases at V and 0 bases at J, with 14 bases between the two ends. This CDR3 region has 15 residues. CDR3 in amino acids: CASSEGHVNSYEQYF. CDR3 DNA: TGCGCCAGCAGCGAGGGACATGTGAACTCCTACGAGCAGTACTTC.

The chain combines TRBV5-1 with TRBJ2-2, with D perhaps matching TRBD2 (5 bases). Germline CDR1 and CDR2: SGHRS and YFSETQ. V lost 1 base to trimming and J lost 2 bases, with 9 bases between them. The CDR3 has 15 amino acids. The CDR3 bases are TGCGCCAGCAGCTTGAGCGGATATAACACCGGGGAGCTGTTTTTT. Its protein product is CASSLSGYNTGELFF.

The chain has TRBV29-1 and TRBJ2-2; D ambiguous. The CDR3 consists of 14 residues. The ends were cut back, 4 bases at V and 2 bases at J, with 11 bases in the middle. From germline, CDR1 is SQVTM and CDR2 ANQGSEA. The CDR3, as DNA: TGCAGCGTTGTGGAAAGGACCAACACCGGGGAGCTGTTTTTT. This gives the protein CSVVERTNTGELFF.